Listed here are 21 T cell receptor beta chains from one sample, sequenced in a study of memory CD4+ T cells and cytomegalovirus serostatus. Clones were sequenced by immunoSEQ multiplex PCR, and TCRdb holds only the in-frame ones, with some missing. This sample carries about 56,000 clones, 82% of them seen once, and the ten largest clones take over 0.35%. The sort gate was single viable CD3+CD4+CD8-CD45RO+ cells for memory CD4+ T cells. The material sequenced was memory CD4+ T cells from blood. The receptors come from an adult in good health and CMV-seronegative.

This clone was counted only a few times. CDR3 bases: TGTGCCACCAGCAGGCCCAGGGCGAACACTGAAGCTTTCTTT. Its translation: CATSRPRANTEAFF. The gene calls are TRBV15 and TRBJ1-1; possible D gene TRBD1, 5 bases. Trimming left V 3 bases short and J 1 base short, with 9 bases between. This CDR3 region has 14 residues. The germline gives CDR1 LNHNV, CDR2 YYDKDF (reference sequence).

This chain connects TRBV9 to TRBJ1-1, with D unclear. V shed 4 bases and J shed 6 bases, with 19 bases lying between them. Germline V lookup: CDR1 SGDLS, CDR2 YYNGEE. This CDR3 comprises 15 residues. The CDR3 DNA reads TGTGCCAGCAGCCCCCGACCCAGCCAGGTGCCTGAAGCTTTCTTT. Its translation is CASSPRPSQVPEAFF.

This chain joins TRBV5-6 and TRBJ1-2; no definite D call. Germline V gene data show CDR1 as SGHDT and CDR2 as YYEEEE. This CDR3 has 13 residues. Trimming took off 2 bases at V and 0 bases at J, with 5 bases between the two ends. The CDR3 loop is CASSLDSNYGYTF. The CDR3 DNA follows: TGTGCCAGCAGCTTAGATTCTAACTATGGCTACACCTTC.

This clone was counted a few times. This chain joins TRBV7-2 and TRBJ1-4; possibly TRBD1 for D (5 bases). The ends were cut back, 0 bases at V and 5 bases at J, with 10 bases in the middle. Germline values: CDR1 SGHTA, CDR2 FQGNSA. The CDR3 spans 15 residues. In DNA, the CDR3 is TGTGCCAGCAGCTTAGCGTGGGGGAGAAATGAAAAACTGTTTTTT. This gives the protein CASSLAWGRNEKLFF.

This clone was seen only a few times. This rearrangement joins TRBV5-1 to TRBJ1-2; the match to TRBD1 covers 7 bases. The V and J ends lost 4 bases and 5 bases, in that order; junction bases with no gene match: 5. This CDR3 is 13 amino acids long. CDR1 and CDR2 from the germline V gene are SGHRS and YFSETQ. CDR3 in DNA: TGCGCCAGCAGCACCGGGACAGAATATGGCTACACCTTC. Translation gives CASSTGTEYGYTF.

CDR3 loop: CASSLGGVDTQYF. The CDR3, as DNA: TGTGCCAGCAGCTTGGGGGGGGTGGATACGCAGTATTTT. The chain couples TRBV5-5 to TRBJ2-3, with a weak D call TRBD2 (6 bases). The V end lost 0 bases, the J end lost 6 bases, and 8 bases lay between the germline ends. The CDR3 consists of 13 residues. Germline assignment: CDR1 SGHKS and CDR2 YYEKEE (reference sequence). Drawing the rest from reference TRBV5-5 and TRBJ2-3, the complete variable domain is DAGVTQSPTHLIKTRGQQVTLRCSPISGHKSVSWYQQVLGQGPQFIFQYYEKEERGRGNFPDRFSARQFPNYSSELNVNALLLGDSALYLCASSLGGVDTQYFGPGTRLTVL.

The chain carries TRBV19 and TRBJ2-3, with D hard to call. The CDR3 loop spans 15 amino acids. CDR1 is LNHDA and CDR2 is SQIVND in the germline V gene (reference sequence). Trimming took 3 bases from V and 2 from J, leaving 12 bases between them. CDR3 residues: CASSIRQLPTDTQYF. The CDR3 region has the DNA TGTGCCAGTAGTATTAGGCAGCTTCCCACAGATACGCAGTATTTT.

As concerns this clone: One end of the junction is discordant with germline, which a read error may explain. This rearrangement joins TRBV10-3 to TRBJ1-2; D may be TRBD1 (6 bases). Germline CDR1 is ENHRY and CDR2 is SYGVKD. This CDR3 is built from 13 residues. CDR3 coding DNA: TGTGCCAGCAGTGCGTTACAGGGAGGTGGCTACACCTTC. Protein: CASSALQGGGYTF.

The chain recombines TRBV10-3 with TRBJ2-7, with D hard to call. Germline assignment: CDR1 ENHRY and CDR2 SYGVKD. There are 12 residues in the CDR3. The germline V and J ends were trimmed by 4 bases and 0 bases, with 4 bases remaining between them. For the CDR3, the DNA is TGTGCCATCAGTGGAAACTCCTACGAGCAGTACTTC. Encoded protein: CAISGNSYEQYF.

The table lists this clone with a few counts. The chain joins TRBV10-3 to TRBJ1-2; TRBD1 aligns across 7 bases. Germline V gene sequence: CDR1 ENHRY, CDR2 SYGVKD. This CDR3 is 14 amino acids long. The trim removed 3 bases at V and 3 bases at J, leaving 4 bases unmatched. This CDR3 is CAISEPTGDYGYTF. The CDR3 bases are TGTGCCATCAGTGAACCAACAGGGGACTATGGCTACACCTTC.

In this sample, this clone turned up once. The chain has TRBV4-3 and TRBJ1-2; D gene uncertain. CDR3 length: 14 residues. Germline V gives CDR1 LGHNA, CDR2 YSLEER. V lost 4 bases and J 6 bases, leaving 15 bases between the germline ends. The DNA of the CDR3 is TGCGCCAGCAGCCCCGGGATCCGAAAAGATGGCTACACCTTC. Translated, it gives CASSPGIRKDGYTF.

This clone was detected a few times. The V gene is TRBV14, the J gene TRBJ1-1, with 9 positions matching TRBD1. V gave up 1 base and J gave up 11 bases; unmatched junction bases: 11. Germline CDR1 SGHDN, CDR2 FVKESK. The CDR3 length is 15 residues. The CDR3: CASSQVRDRDITAFF. Here the CDR3 DNA reads TGTGCCAGCAGCCAAGTAAGGGACAGGGACATTACGGCTTTCTTT.

V and J are TRBV7-2 and TRBJ2-7; 15 bases agree with TRBD2. Germline CDR1 SGHTA, CDR2 FQGNSA. V shed 4 bases, J shed 2 bases, and the junction held 6 bases outside the gene matches. CDR3 length: 17 amino acids. The CDR3, as DNA: TGTGCCAGCAGCTCCCCCTGGACTAGCGGGGGGGCCTACGAGCAGTACTTC. Translating gives CASSSPWTSGGAYEQYF.

CDR3 DNA sequence: TGTGCCATCAGTGATAGCGTACAGGGTAGCTATGGCTACACCTTC. Translation gives CAISDSVQGSYGYTF. The chain carries TRBV10-3 and TRBJ1-2; tentatively, D is TRBD1 (6 bases). CDR3 length equals 15 residues. V lost 3 bases to trimming and J lost 4 bases, with 15 bases between them. Germline assignment: CDR1 ENHRY and CDR2 SYGVKD.

This chain links TRBV18 with TRBJ2-1; D gene unclear. The V and J ends lost 3 bases and 8 bases respectively, with 14 bases between them. Germline V gene sequence: CDR1 KGHSH, CDR2 LQKENI. This CDR3 region has 14 residues. CDR3 nucleotide sequence: TGTGCCAGCTCACCTCCAATTGGGGTCTATGAGCAGTTCTTC. Translating it yields CASSPPIGVYEQFF. Combining the CDR3 with reference TRBV18 and TRBJ2-1 gives the whole variable domain NAGVMQNPRHLVRRRGQEARLRCSPMKGHSHVYWYRQLPEEGLKFMVYLQKENIIDESGMPKERFSAEFPKEGPSILRIQQVVRGDSAAYFCASSPPIGVYEQFFGPGTRLTVL.

This clone was seen once. The chain is built from TRBV4-2 and TRBJ2-5; 7 bases are a match to TRBD2. The trim removed 1 base at V and 5 bases at J, leaving 10 bases unmatched. The germline V gene encodes CDR1 LGHNA and CDR2 YNFKEQ. The CDR3 is 16 residues long. CDR3 region: CASSQGARGDGETQYF. CDR3 nucleotides: TGTGCCAGCAGCCAAGGGGCCCGGGGGGACGGGGAGACCCAGTACTTC.

The chain combines TRBV10-3 with TRBJ1-2, with D perhaps TRBD1 (6 bases). CDR3 length: 11 amino acids. Germline V gives CDR1 ENHRY, CDR2 SYGVKD. The V gene lost 6 bases and the J gene lost 7 bases, with 9 bases spanning the gap. In DNA, the CDR3 is TGTGCCATCAGCACACAGGGTGGCTACACCTTC. Amino acid sequence: CAISTQGGYTF.

The chain links TRBV5-5 to TRBJ1-6; the match to TRBD1 covers 10 bases. The CDR3 is 15 residues long. CDR1 SGHKS and CDR2 YYEKEE come from the germline V gene (reference sequence). Trimming cost V 3 bases and J 7 bases; bases outside gene matches: 4. Here the CDR3 DNA reads TGTGCCAGCAGCTCCCGGACAGGGGGAAATTCACCCCTCCACTTT. Translated: CASSSRTGGNSPLHF. Full variable domain (rest looked up from reference TRBV5-5 and TRBJ1-6): DAGVTQSPTHLIKTRGQQVTLRCSPISGHKSVSWYQQVLGQGPQFIFQYYEKEERGRGNFPDRFSARQFPNYSSELNVNALLLGDSALYLCASSSRTGGNSPLHFGNGTRLTVT.

A word on this clone: This sample includes further DNA sequences coding for the same CDR3. The chain joins TRBV7-2 to TRBJ1-3; tentative D call: TRBD1 (5 bases). The V and J ends lost 4 bases and 4 bases respectively, with 8 bases between them. Germline-derived CDR1 and CDR2 are SGHTA and FQGNSA. The CDR3 totals 13 residues. This CDR3 is CASSSSGGNTIYF. The CDR3 coding sequence is TGTGCCAGCAGCTCCTCAGGGGGAAACACCATATATTTT.

CDR3 in amino acids: CASSFLGGGAVTDTQYF. As DNA, the CDR3 is TGTGCCAGCAGTTTTTTGGGCGGGGGGGCCGTTACAGATACGCAGTATTTT. This sequence joins TRBV28 and TRBJ2-3; 9 bases agree with TRBD2. The germline V gene encodes CDR1 MDHEN and CDR2 SYDVKM. The CDR3 runs to 17 residues. Trimming at V came to 3 bases and at J to 3 bases, leaving 10 bases not matched to a gene.

The sample holds one count of this clone. The chain is built from TRBV30 and TRBJ2-1; D not certain. V gave up 0 bases and J gave up 6 bases, with 12 bases separating them. Germline V gives CDR1 GTSNPN, CDR2 SVGIG (reference sequence). CDR3 size: 14 residues. CDR3 nucleotide sequence: TGTGCCTGGAGTGTATGGCGAGTTGGCAATGAGCAGTTCTTC. This codes for CAWSVWRVGNEQFF.